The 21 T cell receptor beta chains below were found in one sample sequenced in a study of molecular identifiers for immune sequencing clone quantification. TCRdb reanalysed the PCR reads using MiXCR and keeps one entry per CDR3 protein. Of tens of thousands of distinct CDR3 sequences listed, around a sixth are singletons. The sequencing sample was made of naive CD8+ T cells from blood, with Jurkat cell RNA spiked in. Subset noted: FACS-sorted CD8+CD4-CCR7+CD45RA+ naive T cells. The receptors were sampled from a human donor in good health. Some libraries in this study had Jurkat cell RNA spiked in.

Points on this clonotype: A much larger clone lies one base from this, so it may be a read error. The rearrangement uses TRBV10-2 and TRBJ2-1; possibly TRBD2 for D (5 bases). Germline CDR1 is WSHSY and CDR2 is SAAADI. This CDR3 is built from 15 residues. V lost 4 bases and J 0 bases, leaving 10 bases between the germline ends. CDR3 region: CASSGRTPSYNEQFF. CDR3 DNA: TGCGCCAGCAGTGGAAGGACTCCCTCCTACAATGAGCAGTTCTTC.

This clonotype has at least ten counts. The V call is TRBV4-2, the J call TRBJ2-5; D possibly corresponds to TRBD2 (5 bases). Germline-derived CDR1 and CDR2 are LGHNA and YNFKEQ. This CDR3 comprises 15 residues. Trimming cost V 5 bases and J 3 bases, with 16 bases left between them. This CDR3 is CASSEFLGSKETQYF. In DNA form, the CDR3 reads TGTGCCAGCAGCGAGTTTTTAGGGAGTAAAGAGACCCAGTACTTC.

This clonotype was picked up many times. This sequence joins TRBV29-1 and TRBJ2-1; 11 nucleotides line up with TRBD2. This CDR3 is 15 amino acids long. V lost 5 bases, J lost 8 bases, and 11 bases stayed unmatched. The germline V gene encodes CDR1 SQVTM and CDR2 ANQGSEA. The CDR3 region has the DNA TGCAGCGTTAGCCATGATAGCGGGAGGGCACATGAGCAGTTCTTC. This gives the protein CSVSHDSGRAHEQFF.

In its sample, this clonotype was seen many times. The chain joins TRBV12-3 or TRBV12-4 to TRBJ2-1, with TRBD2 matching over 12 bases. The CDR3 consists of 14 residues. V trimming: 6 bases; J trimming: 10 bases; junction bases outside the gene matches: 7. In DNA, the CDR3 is TGTGCCAGCAGATCTAGCGGGAGGGGGAAAGAGCAGTTCTTC. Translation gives CASRSSGRGKEQFF.

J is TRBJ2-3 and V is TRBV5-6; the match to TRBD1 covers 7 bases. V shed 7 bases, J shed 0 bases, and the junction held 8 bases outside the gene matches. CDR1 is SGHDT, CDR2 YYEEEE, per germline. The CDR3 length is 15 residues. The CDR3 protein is CASRETGTSTDTQYF. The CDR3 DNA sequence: TGTGCCAGCCGAGAGACAGGGACCAGCACAGATACGCAGTATTTT. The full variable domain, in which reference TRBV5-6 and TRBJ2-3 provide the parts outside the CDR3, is DAGVTQSPTHLIKTRGQQVTLRCSPKSGHDTVSWYQQALGQGPQFIFQYYEEEERQRGNFPDRFSGHQFPNYSSELNVNALLLGDSALYLCASRETGTSTDTQYFGPGTRLTVL.

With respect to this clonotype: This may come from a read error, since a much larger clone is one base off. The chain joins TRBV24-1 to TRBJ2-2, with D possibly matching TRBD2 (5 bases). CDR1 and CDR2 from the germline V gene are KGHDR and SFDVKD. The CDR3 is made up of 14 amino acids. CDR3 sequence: CATSDWMNTGELSF. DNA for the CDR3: TGTGCCACCAGTGACTGGATGAACACCGGGGAGCTGTCTTTT.

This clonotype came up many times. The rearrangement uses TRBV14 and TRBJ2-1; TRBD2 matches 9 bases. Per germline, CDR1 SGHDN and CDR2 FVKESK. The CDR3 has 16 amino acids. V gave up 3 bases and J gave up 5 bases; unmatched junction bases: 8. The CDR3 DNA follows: TGTGCCAGCAGCCACCCGGGACTAGCAATAAACAATGAGCAGTTCTTC. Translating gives CASSHPGLAINNEQFF.

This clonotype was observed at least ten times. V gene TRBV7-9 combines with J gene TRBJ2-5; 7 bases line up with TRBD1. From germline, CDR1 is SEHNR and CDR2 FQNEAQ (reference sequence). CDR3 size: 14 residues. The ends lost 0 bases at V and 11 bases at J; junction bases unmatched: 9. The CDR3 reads CASSLAGSSGGQYF. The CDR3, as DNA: TGTGCCAGCAGCTTAGCCGGCTCTTCAGGGGGACAGTACTTC.

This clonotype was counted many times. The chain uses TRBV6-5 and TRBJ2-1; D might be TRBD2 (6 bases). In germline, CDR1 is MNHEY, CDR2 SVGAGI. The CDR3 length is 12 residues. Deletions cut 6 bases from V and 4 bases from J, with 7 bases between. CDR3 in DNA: TGTGCCAGCAGAGGACTATACAATGAGCAGTTCTTC. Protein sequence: CASRGLYNEQFF.

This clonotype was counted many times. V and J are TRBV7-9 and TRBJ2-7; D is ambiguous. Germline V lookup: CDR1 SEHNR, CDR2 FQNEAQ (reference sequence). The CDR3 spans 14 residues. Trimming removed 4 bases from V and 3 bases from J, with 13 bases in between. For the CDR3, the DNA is TGTGCCAGCAGCTACAGAGTGGGTCTCTACGAGCAGTACTTC. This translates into CASSYRVGLYEQYF.

The CDR3 DNA sequence: TGTGCCAGTGGCATCCACGGGCAGTACTTC. Protein sequence: CASGIHGQYF. V usage is TRBV7-9 and J usage is TRBJ2-7, with D unresolved. V was pared by 9 bases and J by 9 bases, with 12 bases between. In germline, CDR1 is SEHNR, CDR2 FQNEAQ (reference sequence). CDR3 size: 10 residues. The entire variable domain, with the rest obtained from reference TRBV7-9 and TRBJ2-7, is as follows: DTGVSQNPRHKITKRGQNVTFRCDPISEHNRLYWYRQTLGQGPEFLTYFQNEAQLEKSRLLSDRFSAERPKGSFSTLEIQRTEQGDSAMYLCASGIHGQYFGPGTRLTVT.

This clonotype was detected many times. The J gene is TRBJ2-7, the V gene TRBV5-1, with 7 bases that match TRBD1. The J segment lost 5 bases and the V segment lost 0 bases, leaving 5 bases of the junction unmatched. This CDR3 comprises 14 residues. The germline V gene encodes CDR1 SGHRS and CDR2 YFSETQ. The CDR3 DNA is TGCGCCAGCAGCTTGGGGACAGGTCGGAACGAGCAGTACTTC. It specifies CASSLGTGRNEQYF.

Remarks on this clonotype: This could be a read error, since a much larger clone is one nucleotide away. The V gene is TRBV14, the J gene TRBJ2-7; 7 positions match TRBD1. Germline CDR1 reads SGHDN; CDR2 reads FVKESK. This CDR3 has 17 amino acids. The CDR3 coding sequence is TGTGCCAGCAGCCAAGGTTGGAATAGACAGGGTCCCTACGAGCGGTACTTC. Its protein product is CASSQGWNRQGPYERYF.

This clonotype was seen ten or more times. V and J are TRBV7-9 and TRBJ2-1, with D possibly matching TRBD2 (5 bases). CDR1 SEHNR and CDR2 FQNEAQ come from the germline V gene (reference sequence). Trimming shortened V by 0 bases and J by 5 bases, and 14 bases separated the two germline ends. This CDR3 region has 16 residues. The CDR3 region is CASSLASRGLNNEQFF. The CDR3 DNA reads TGTGCCAGCAGCTTAGCGTCCCGGGGTCTGAACAATGAGCAGTTCTTC.

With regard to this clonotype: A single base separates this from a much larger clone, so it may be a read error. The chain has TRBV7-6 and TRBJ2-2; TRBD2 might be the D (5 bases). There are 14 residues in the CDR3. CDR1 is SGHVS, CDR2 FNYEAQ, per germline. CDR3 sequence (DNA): TGTGCCAGCAGCCTGTTACGGAACACCGGGGAGCAGTTTTTT. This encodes CASSLLRNTGEQFF.

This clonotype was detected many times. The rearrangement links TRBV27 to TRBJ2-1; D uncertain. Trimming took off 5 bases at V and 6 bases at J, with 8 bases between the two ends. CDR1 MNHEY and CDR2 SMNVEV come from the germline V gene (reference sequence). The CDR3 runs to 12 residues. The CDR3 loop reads CASSPSPNEQFF. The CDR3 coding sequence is TGTGCCAGCAGTCCCTCCCCCAATGAGCAGTTCTTC.

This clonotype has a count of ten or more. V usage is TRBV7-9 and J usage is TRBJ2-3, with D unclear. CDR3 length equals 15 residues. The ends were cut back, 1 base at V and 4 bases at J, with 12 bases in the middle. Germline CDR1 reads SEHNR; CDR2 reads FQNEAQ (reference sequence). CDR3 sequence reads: CASSLGRFGSDTQYF. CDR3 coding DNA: TGTGCCAGCAGCTTAGGTCGTTTCGGATCAGATACGCAGTATTTT. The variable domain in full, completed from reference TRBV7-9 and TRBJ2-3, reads DTGVSQNPRHKITKRGQNVTFRCDPISEHNRLYWYRQTLGQGPEFLTYFQNEAQLEKSRLLSDRFSAERPKGSFSTLEIQRTEQGDSAMYLCASSLGRFGSDTQYFGPGTRLTVL.

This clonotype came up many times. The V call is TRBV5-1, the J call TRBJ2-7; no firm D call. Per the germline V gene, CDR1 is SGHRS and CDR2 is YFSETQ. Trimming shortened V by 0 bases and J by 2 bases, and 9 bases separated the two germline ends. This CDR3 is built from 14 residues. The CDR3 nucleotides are TGCGCCAGCAGCTTGGTGTCCCTCACCTACGAGCAGTACTTC. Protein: CASSLVSLTYEQYF.

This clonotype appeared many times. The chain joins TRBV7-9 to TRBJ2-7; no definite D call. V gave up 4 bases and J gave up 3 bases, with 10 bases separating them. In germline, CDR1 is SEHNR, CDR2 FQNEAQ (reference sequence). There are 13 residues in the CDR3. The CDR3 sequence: CASSSPENYEQYF. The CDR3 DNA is TGTGCCAGCAGCTCCCCGGAAAACTACGAGCAGTACTTC.

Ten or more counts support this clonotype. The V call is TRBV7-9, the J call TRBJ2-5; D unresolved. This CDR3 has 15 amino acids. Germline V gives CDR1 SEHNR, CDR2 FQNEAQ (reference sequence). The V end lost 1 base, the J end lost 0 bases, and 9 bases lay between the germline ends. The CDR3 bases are TGTGCCAGCAGCTTAGTCCCGCATAACCAAGAGACCCAGTACTTC. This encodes CASSLVPHNQETQYF.

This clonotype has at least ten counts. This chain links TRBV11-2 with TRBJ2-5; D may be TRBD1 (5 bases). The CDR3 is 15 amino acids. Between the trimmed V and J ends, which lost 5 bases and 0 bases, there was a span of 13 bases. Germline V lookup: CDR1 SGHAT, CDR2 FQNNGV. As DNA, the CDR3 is TGTGCCAGCAGCCCCTGGCCGGACAACCAAGAGACCCAGTACTTC. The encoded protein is CASSPWPDNQETQYF.